The table lists the clone carrying this T cell receptor beta chain with a few counts. The antigen remains unidentified. This entry is derived from a study of blood T cells in healthy people across ages. Findings of the study overall: Donors of long life had a larger count of naive CD4+ cells and greater diversity than aged donors.

A J-beta primer mix and a sample-barcoded 5' primer were used in a second PCR of about 7 to 12 cycles. Template switching added a 12-random-nucleotide identifier to every cDNA molecule. From the 5' RACE reads, TCRdb called clonotypes with MiXCR, one entry per CDR3 protein. The data hold 1.5 million to 1.8 million distinct CDR3 sequences, with around 40% observed a single time. Trimming took 2 bases from V and 6 from J; bases not matched to a gene: 7. This CDR3 spans 16 amino acids. CDR1 is SGHTA, CDR2 FQGTGA, per germline. At least 6 micrograms of total RNA were extracted per sample. This rearrangement joins TRBV7-3 to TRBJ2-1; 10 bases align to TRBD1. This receptor was obtained from a young woman in good health. What was sequenced was blood. The CDR3 sequence is CASSLPTGTGVNEQFF. The CDR3 DNA reads TGTGCCAGCAGCTTACCTACCGGGACAGGGGTCAATGAGCAGTTCTTC. The whole variable domain, remainder taken from reference TRBV7-3 and TRBJ2-1, is GAGVSQTPSNKVTEKGKYVELRCDPISGHTALYWYRQSLGQGPEFLIYFQGTGAADDSGLPNDRFFAVRPEGSVSTLKIQRTERGDSAVYLCASSLPTGTGVNEQFFGPGTRLTVL.